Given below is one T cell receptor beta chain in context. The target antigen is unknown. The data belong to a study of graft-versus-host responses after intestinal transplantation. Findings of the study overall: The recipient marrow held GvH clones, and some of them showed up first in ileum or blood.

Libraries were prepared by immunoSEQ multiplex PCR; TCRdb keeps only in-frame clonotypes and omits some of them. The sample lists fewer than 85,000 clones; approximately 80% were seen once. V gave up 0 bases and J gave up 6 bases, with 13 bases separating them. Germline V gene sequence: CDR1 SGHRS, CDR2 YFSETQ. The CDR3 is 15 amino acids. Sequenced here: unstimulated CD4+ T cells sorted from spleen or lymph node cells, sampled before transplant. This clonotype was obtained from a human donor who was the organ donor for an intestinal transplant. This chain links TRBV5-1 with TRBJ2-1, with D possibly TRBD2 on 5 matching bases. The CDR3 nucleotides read TGCGCCAGCAGCTTGGAAAAGGGAGCTAGCAATGAGCAGTTCTTC. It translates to CASSLEKGASNEQFF. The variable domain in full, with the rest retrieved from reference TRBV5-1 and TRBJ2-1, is KAGVTQTPRYLIKTRGQQVTLSCSPISGHRSVSWYQQTPGQGLQFLFEYFSETQRNKGNFPGRFSGRQFSNSRSEMNVSTLELGDSALYLCASSLEKGASNEQFFGPGTRLTVL.